Sequencing of this T cell receptor (beta chain) was carried out in a study of early T cells in non-severe SARS-CoV-2 infection. Background on the study: The study sequenced bulk RNA from unsorted whole blood, with chains unpaired. Study-level findings and limits: Using VDJdb, the matching emphasized anti-spike CD8 responses while missing private and CD4 specificities.

Individual cDNA molecules received unique molecular identifiers. TCRdb itself ran the 5' RACE reads through MiXCR, one entry per CDR3 protein. Of around 76,000 distinct CDR3 sequences detected, about 10% appear once; the ten largest clones hold about 4.4%. This CDR3 contains 15 residues. Trimming removed 0 bases from V and 8 bases from J, with 14 bases in between. CDR1 and CDR2 from the germline V gene are MNHNY and SVGAGI (reference sequence). On this clonotype itself: What it binds is not known.

The TCR comes from an adult who was a healthcare worker with PCR-confirmed SARS-CoV-2 infection or an uninfected control (not recorded which). The source material was whole blood. The chain links TRBV6-6 to TRBJ2-1, with a possible D match to TRBD1 (5 bases). The CDR3 nucleotides read TGTGCCAGCAGTTACTCGATGTCAGGGCCCGATGAGCAGTTCTTC. As protein: CASSYSMSGPDEQFF.